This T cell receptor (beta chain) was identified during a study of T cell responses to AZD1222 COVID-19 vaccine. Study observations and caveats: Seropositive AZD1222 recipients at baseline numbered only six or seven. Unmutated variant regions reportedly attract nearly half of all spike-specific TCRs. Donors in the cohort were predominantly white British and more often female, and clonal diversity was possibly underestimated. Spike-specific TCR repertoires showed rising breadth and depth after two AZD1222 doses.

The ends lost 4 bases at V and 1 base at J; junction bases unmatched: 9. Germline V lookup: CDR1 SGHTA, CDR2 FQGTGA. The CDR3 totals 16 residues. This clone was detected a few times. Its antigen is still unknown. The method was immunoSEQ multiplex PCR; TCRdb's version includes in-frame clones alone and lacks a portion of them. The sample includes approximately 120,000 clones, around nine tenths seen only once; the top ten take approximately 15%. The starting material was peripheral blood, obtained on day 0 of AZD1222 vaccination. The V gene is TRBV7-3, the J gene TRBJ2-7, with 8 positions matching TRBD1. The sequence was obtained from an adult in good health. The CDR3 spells CASSSGGPGSSYEQYF. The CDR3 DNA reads TGTGCCAGCAGCTCAGGGGGCCCGGGGTCATCCTACGAGCAGTACTTC.